The entry below gives a single TCR beta chain sequence along with its context. Its antigen target is currently unknown. Per-base qualities were not stored, and no clone one base away is much larger. This entry comes from a study of molecular identifiers for immune sequencing clone quantification (dated by TCRdb to between 2017 and 2018). About the investigation overall: For a replicate experiment, the RNA from either 20,000 or 100,000 naive CD8 T cells was divided into five aliquots, and four of those aliquots went on to sequencing. This methods study benchmarked molecular-identifier clustering-based TCR repertoire sequencing (MIDCIRS) and TCR RNA copy counting, using CD8 T cells to do so.

Naive CD8 T cell libraries were made from 20,000 to 1,000,000 sorted cells using 10%, 30% or 50% of purified RNA. Naive CD8 T cells, defined as CD8+CD4-CCR7+CD45RA+, were FACS-sorted into RLT Plus buffer on a BD FACSAria II. Detection sensitivity was tested by spiking Jurkat RNA equal to about eleven TCR copies' worth into samples containing about 19,000-1,000,000 naive CD8 T cells. CD8 T cells were enriched with RosetteSep CD8+ T Cell Enrichment Cocktail and Ficoll-Paque, followed by ACK red cell lysis. The method behind the library was PCR. Sequencing was performed on an Illumina HiSeq 4000. Preparation of bulk TCR libraries followed a previously described approach, with the TCR primers listed in Table S5. Purification of total RNA was performed with the Qiagen AllPrep DNA/RNA kit. Before any analysis, reads coming from multiple sequencing runs of the same library were combined into one pool. Per the original workflow: Reads were retained only if their TCR constant sequence matched exactly, and those retained reads were trimmed to 150 nt and grouped according to their 12-nt molecular barcodes. Reads within each barcode group were sub-clustered using a 15% Levenshtein threshold, and quality-weighted consensus sequences were constructed for each RNA molecule. Non-functional sequences were discarded, and so were lower-count sequences lying one edit away from another sequence. Based on fitting two negative binomial distributions, any barcode sub-cluster with under 20% of the maximum read count was discarded. Using fastp trimming at Q25 and MiXCR clonotype assembly, TCRdb reanalyzed the public sequencing data and kept in-frame beta chains. When rows share a CDR3 protein, they turn into one entry using the most common DNA and genes. The V and J calls here are based on TCRdb, not the publication. This sample comprises around 460,000 distinct CDR3 sequences, around a fifth of them detected only once. 0.7% to 0.95% of the sample is held by the ten biggest clonotypes.

From cysteine to phenylalanine, the CDR3 is 13 amino acids long. The CDR3 DNA has 39 bases and is translated from base 1. The V and J ends are trimmed by 0 bases and 8 bases, leaving 8 bases between them. Via the germline V gene, CDR1 is MNHEY and CDR2 SVGAGI. Points the paper makes about the study in general: The naive libraries included spiked-in Jurkat TCR RNA (over nine copies' worth), and this RNA is not part of the donor repertoire. Even against a background of approximately 1 million naive CD8 T cells, spiked-in Jurkat TCR RNA amounting to a single cell's worth was reported to be detectable. When barcode sub-clustering was not used, chimeric consensus sequences inflated TCR diversity, with chimeras reaching as high as 47%. Highly expanded clone sizes could be underestimated because identical TCR molecules may share a barcode. In CMV-specific effector cells, clones with more than 20 RNA copies contained over 99% of molecules, whereas in naive cells such clones contained under 1% of molecules. Modeling indicated approximately 3 TCR RNA copies recovered per cell, compared with around 10 by digital PCR, which implies a capture efficiency of approximately 30%.

The V and J segments used are TRBV6-5 and TRBJ2-1; the D gene remains uncertain. The sample was naive CD8+ T cells from blood, with Jurkat cell RNA spiked in. The cell subset or site tag for this specimen amounts to: FACS-sorted CD8+CD4-CCR7+CD45RA+ naive T cells. The TCR was taken from a human donor in good health. Some libraries in this study had Jurkat cell RNA spiked in. The sequence in DNA is TGTGCCAGCAGTTACTCGTTGATCGATGAGCAGTTCTTC. The encoded protein is CASSYSLIDEQFF.